The 23 T cell receptor beta chains below were found in one sample sequenced in a study of cytotoxic CD8 clonotypes in ibrutinib-treated CLL. TCRdb's table, derived via immunoSEQ multiplex PCR, lists solely in-frame clones and lacks some. The sample includes around 310,000 clones, around four fifths seen only once; the top ten take roughly 6.3%. The specimen was PBMCs, collected before ibrutinib treatment. These receptor sequences come from a human donor with chronic lymphocytic leukemia.

This clone was detected only once. J is TRBJ2-1 and V is TRBV5-4; 7 nucleotides match TRBD1. The CDR3 length is 15 residues. Germline CDR1 SGHNT, CDR2 YYREEE (reference sequence). Trimming at V came to 4 bases and at J to 5 bases, leaving 9 bases not matched to a gene. CDR3 residues: CASSLTGVGHNEQFF. CDR3 sequence (DNA): TGTGCCAGCAGCCTAACAGGGGTGGGGCACAATGAGCAGTTCTTC.

The J gene is TRBJ2-7, the V gene TRBV7-2; a possible D gene is TRBD1 (6 bases). Germline lookup yields CDR1 SGHTA and CDR2 FQGNSA. CDR3 size: 13 residues. V lost 5 bases to trimming and J lost 7 bases, with 15 bases between them. This CDR3 is CASSHIGTKEQYF. For the CDR3, the DNA is TGTGCCAGCAGCCATATTGGGACAAAGGAGCAGTACTTC.

A remark on this clone: Distinct nucleotide sequences in the sample also encode this CDR3. The genes are TRBV5-1 and TRBJ1-2; D is perhaps TRBD1 (6 bases). Deletions cut 0 bases from V and 2 bases from J, with 8 bases between. Germline V gene data show CDR1 as SGHRS and CDR2 as YFSETQ. The CDR3 extends over 14 amino acids. CDR3 residues: CASSLDRGNYGYTF. DNA for the CDR3: TGCGCCAGCAGCTTGGATAGGGGGAACTATGGCTACACCTTC.

This clone was seen only a few times. The chain uses TRBV4-3 and TRBJ2-2; D is perhaps TRBD1 (6 bases). CDR3 size: 17 residues. V lost 5 bases, J lost 3 bases, and 19 bases lay in between. Germline loops: CDR1 LGHNA, CDR2 YSLEER. The CDR3 loop reads CASSFTWGQDDTGELFF. The CDR3 DNA sequence: TGCGCCAGCAGCTTTACATGGGGGCAGGATGACACCGGGGAGCTGTTTTTT.

The sample holds a few counts of this clone. The chain couples TRBV14 to TRBJ2-7; D is undetermined. V was clipped by 4 bases and J by 3 bases, with 10 bases between them. The CDR3 is 13 residues long. The germline CDR1 and CDR2 sequences are SGHDN and FVKESK. The DNA of the CDR3 is TGTGCCAGCAGCCCCGACTTAGACTACGAGCAGTACTTC. It codes for CASSPDLDYEQYF.

The V and J genes are TRBV7-8 and TRBJ2-7; D gene unclear. V lost 5 bases and J 4 bases, leaving 12 bases between the germline ends. This CDR3 has 13 residues. CDR1 SGHVS and CDR2 FQNEAQ come from the germline V gene. CDR3 in DNA: TGTGCCAGCAGCGTCGGTCTGATTTACGAGCAGTACTTC. This gives the protein CASSVGLIYEQYF.

The rearrangement joins TRBV6-1 to TRBJ2-1; D possibly matches TRBD1 or TRBD2 (5 bases each). CDR1 is MNHNS, CDR2 SASEGT, per germline. The CDR3 is 16 residues long. V was pared by 3 bases and J by 8 bases, with 20 bases between. The CDR3 sequence: CASSEPRGVQGDEQFF. The CDR3 coding sequence is TGTGCCAGCAGTGAGCCCCGAGGCGTCCAGGGAGATGAGCAGTTCTTC.

The chain links TRBV15 to TRBJ2-5; 9 nucleotides line up with TRBD1. The CDR3 extends over 15 amino acids. The germline V gene encodes CDR1 LNHNV and CDR2 YYDKDF (reference sequence). Trimming cost V 6 bases and J 3 bases; bases outside gene matches: 8. CDR3 residues: CATRPGQGKKETQYF. The CDR3 nucleotides read TGTGCCACCAGACCGGGACAGGGAAAGAAAGAGACCCAGTACTTC.

The V call is TRBV4-2, the J call TRBJ2-7; TRBD2 aligns across 9 bases. Germline values: CDR1 LGHNA, CDR2 YNFKEQ. The CDR3 is made up of 15 amino acids. The ends lost 3 bases at V and 2 bases at J; junction bases unmatched: 5. The CDR3 DNA is TGTGCCAGCAGCCACCCTCTAGCGGGGACCTACGAGCAGTACTTC. Translated, it gives CASSHPLAGTYEQYF.

The chain recombines TRBV27 with TRBJ1-5; no definite D call. Between the trimmed V and J ends, which lost 4 bases and 7 bases, there was a span of 11 bases. The CDR3 sequence is 13 residues long. Germline V CDR1 and CDR2: MNHEY, SMNVEV (reference sequence). In DNA form, the CDR3 reads TGTGCCAGCAGTTCTGATGACTTACAGCCCCAGCATTTT. Protein product: CASSSDDLQPQHF.

CDR3 DNA sequence: TGTGCCAGCACAGGGAGAGCTGAAGCTTTCTTT. Translated, it gives CASTGRAEAFF. The rearrangement joins TRBV6-1 to TRBJ1-1; D may be TRBD1 (5 bases). Per the germline V gene, CDR1 is MNHNS and CDR2 is SASEGT. V lost 7 bases, J lost 6 bases, and 9 bases lay in between. The CDR3 totals 11 residues.

This chain uses TRBV13 with TRBJ2-5, with TRBD1 as a possible D gene (6 bases). Between the trimmed V and J ends, which lost 5 bases and 6 bases, there was a span of 10 bases. The CDR3 is 12 amino acids. Germline lookup yields CDR1 PRHDT and CDR2 FYEKMQ (reference sequence). The CDR3 nucleotides are TGTGCCAGCAGCCTTCAGGGGAAGACCCAGTACTTC. Encoded protein: CASSLQGKTQYF.

V and J are TRBV30 and TRBJ2-3, with 8 bases lining up with TRBD2. J lost 1 base, V lost 4 bases, and 7 bases had no gene match. Germline V gene lookup returns CDR1 GTSNPN and CDR2 SVGIG (reference sequence). The CDR3 spans 15 residues. The CDR3 region is CAWKKTSARTDTQYF. In DNA form, the CDR3 reads TGTGCCTGGAAAAAGACTAGCGCACGCACAGATACGCAGTATTTT. Full variable domain (rest looked up from reference TRBV30 and TRBJ2-3): SQTIHQWPATLVQPVGSPLSLECTVEGTSNPNLYWYRQAAGRGLQLLFYSVGIGQISSEVPQNLSASRPQDRQFILSSKKLLLSDSGFYLCAWKKTSARTDTQYFGPGTRLTVL.

The chain couples TRBV29-1 to TRBJ2-7; tentatively, D is TRBD1 or TRBD2 (5 bases each). This CDR3 has 13 residues. Germline lookup yields CDR1 SQVTM and CDR2 ANQGSEA. Trimming shortened V by 1 base and J by 5 bases, and 12 bases separated the two germline ends. CDR3 amino acids: CSVEVRDRDEQYF. Written as DNA, the CDR3 is TGCAGCGTTGAAGTTAGGGACCGGGACGAGCAGTACTTC.

As DNA, the CDR3 is TGTGCCAGCAGCTTTCCCTATGGAGCGGGAGGGTACGAGCAGTACTTC. Translated, it gives CASSFPYGAGGYEQYF. The genes are TRBV7-9 and TRBJ2-7; 10 nucleotides agree with TRBD2. This CDR3 contains 16 residues. Germline V gives CDR1 SEHNR, CDR2 FQNEAQ (reference sequence). V dropped 3 bases and J dropped 4; count of bases not matched to a gene: 9. Together with reference TRBV7-9 and TRBJ2-7, the CDR3 gives the full variable domain: DTGVSQNPRHKITKRGQNVTFRCDPISEHNRLYWYRQTLGQGPEFLTYFQNEAQLEKSRLLSDRFSAERPKGSFSTLEIQRTEQGDSAMYLCASSFPYGAGGYEQYFGPGTRLTVT.

V and J are TRBV9 and TRBJ2-1, with 7 bases matching TRBD2. J lost 5 bases, V lost 1 base, and 3 bases had no gene match. The CDR3 covers 14 residues. The germline V gene encodes CDR1 SGDLS and CDR2 YYNGEE. In DNA, the CDR3 is TGTGCCAGCAGCGTATCTAGCGGCGACAATGAGCAGTTCTTC. Its translation is CASSVSSGDNEQFF. Using reference TRBV9 and TRBJ2-1 for the parts outside the CDR3, the full variable domain is DSGVTQTPKHLITATGQRVTLRCSPRSGDLSVYWYQQSLDQGLQFLIQYYNGEERAKGNILERFSAQQFPDLHSELNLSSLELGDSALYFCASSVSSGDNEQFFGPGTRLTVL.

This clone was seen a handful of times. The gene calls are TRBV4-2 and TRBJ2-4; D is ambiguous. V was trimmed by 0 bases and J by 0 bases, leaving 9 bases between them. The CDR3 consists of 16 residues. Looked up from germline, CDR1 is LGHNA and CDR2 is YNFKEQ. CDR3 region: CASSQDVILAKNIQYF. The CDR3 nucleotides read TGTGCCAGCAGCCAAGACGTAATATTAGCCAAAAACATTCAGTACTTC.

The chain carries TRBV5-6 and TRBJ2-1, with 12 bases matching TRBD2. Germline V lookup: CDR1 SGHDT, CDR2 YYEEEE. After removal of 2 bases from V and 7 bases from J, the junction contained 4 bases not matched to a gene. This CDR3 spans 15 amino acids. Here the CDR3 DNA reads TGTGCCAGCAGCTTCTGGACTAGCGGGACAAATGAGCAGTTCTTC. Protein sequence: CASSFWTSGTNEQFF.

The chain links TRBV10-3 to TRBJ2-1; 13 nucleotides align to TRBD2. This CDR3 contains 16 residues. The germline gives CDR1 ENHRY, CDR2 SYGVKD. V lost 6 bases and J lost 3; bases outside the gene matches: 5. Written as DNA, the CDR3 is TGTGCCATCAGGGGGACTAGCGGGACCGTCTACAATGAGCAGTTCTTC. This codes for CAIRGTSGTVYNEQFF.

This clone was recorded only once. CDR3 protein: CASSPRTQETQYF. The CDR3 DNA reads as TGTGCCAGCTCACCCAGGACGCAAGAGACCCAGTACTTC. V usage is TRBV18 and J usage is TRBJ2-5, with D unclear. CDR3 length: 13 residues. V lost 3 bases, J lost 2 bases, and 7 bases lay in between. CDR1 and CDR2 from the germline V gene are KGHSH and LQKENI.

The V gene is TRBV4-3, the J gene TRBJ1-2, with 7 bases identical to TRBD1. The CDR3 totals 15 residues. Germline lookup yields CDR1 LGHNA and CDR2 YSLEER. After removal of 0 bases from V and 8 bases from J, the junction contained 9 bases not matched to a gene. Written as DNA, the CDR3 is TGCGCCAGCAGCCAAGATCTTACAGGGGCGATAGGCTACACCTTC. Its translation is CASSQDLTGAIGYTF.

CDR3 loop: CASSLDSGTRLNEQFF. In nucleotides, the CDR3 is TGTGCCAGCAGCTTAGATTCCGGGACACGGCTCAATGAGCAGTTCTTC. V usage is TRBV7-6 and J usage is TRBJ2-1; D might be TRBD1 (6 bases). Germline values: CDR1 SGHVS, CDR2 FNYEAQ. This CDR3 has 16 amino acids. Trimming removed 1 base from V and 6 bases from J, with 16 bases in between.

The rearrangement joins TRBV4-3 to TRBJ2-5; 12 bases match TRBD2. The CDR3 runs 18 residues. J was trimmed by 5 bases and V by 3 bases; bases with no gene match: 13. Germline CDR1 and CDR2: LGHNA and YSLEER. In DNA form, the CDR3 reads TGCGCCAGCAGCCAGGACATTCTTCTAGCGGGAGGGCGGGAGACCCAGTACTTC. As protein: CASSQDILLAGGRETQYF.